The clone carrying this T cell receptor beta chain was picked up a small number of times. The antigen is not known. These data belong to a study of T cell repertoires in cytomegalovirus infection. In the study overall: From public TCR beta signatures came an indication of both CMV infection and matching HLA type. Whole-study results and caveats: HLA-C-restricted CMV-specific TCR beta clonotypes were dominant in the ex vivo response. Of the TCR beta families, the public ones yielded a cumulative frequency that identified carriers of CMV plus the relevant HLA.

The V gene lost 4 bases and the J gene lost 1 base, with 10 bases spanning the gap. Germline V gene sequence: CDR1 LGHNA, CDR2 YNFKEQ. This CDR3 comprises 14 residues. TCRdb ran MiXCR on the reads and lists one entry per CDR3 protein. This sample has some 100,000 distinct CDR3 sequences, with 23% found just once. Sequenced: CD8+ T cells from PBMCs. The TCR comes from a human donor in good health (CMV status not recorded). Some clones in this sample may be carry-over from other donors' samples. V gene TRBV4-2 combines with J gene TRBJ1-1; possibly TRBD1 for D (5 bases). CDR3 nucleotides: TGTGCCAGCAGCCGAACAACAGGGAACACTGAAGCTTTCTTT. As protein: CASSRTTGNTEAFF.